Here is one T cell receptor (beta chain) with its context. This clone's antigen is unknown. Base qualities are not recorded, but no much larger clone differs from it by a single base. The junction shows trimming of 6 bases on V and 3 bases on J, and the gene matches do not reach 1 base of it. Counted from cysteine to phenylalanine, this CDR3 has 13 amino acids. The read is trimmed to its CDR3 DNA, 39 bases read in frame from base 1. The germline V gene provides CDR1 MNHEY and CDR2 SVGAGI. This sample is drawn from a study of blood T cell repertoires in COVID-19 (dated by TCRdb to about 2020). Regarding the study in general: Samples covering the acute and convalescent phases of COVID-19 were provided by collaborators in the United States, Italy and Spain. Where HLA class I and class II types were available, the types were taken from metadata supplied by the sample provider, not from assay-based typing. Samples came from the ongoing ImmuneRACE study (first 160 participants) plus 1,254 subjects from 6 global collaborators. The repertoires were released in a freely available public database meant as a resource for research on the immune response to SARS-CoV-2. The material from the prospective study consisted of cDNA or gDNA derived from T cells, B-cell-depleted T cells, or PBMCs. Subjects who had been exposed to COVID-19, were actively infected with it, or had recovered from it provided the deeply sampled blood TCRbeta repertoires that made up the dataset. A de-identified subject ID, COVID-19 status, age in years and sex were almost always included in the sample metadata.

Each collaborating institution followed its own protocols to collect whole blood in K2EDTA tubes. For TCRbeta analysis, collaborator samples were shipped as frozen whole blood, as isolated PBMCs, or as DNA extracted from either sample type. The immunoSEQ Assay, a bias-controlled multiplex PCR, was used to amplify TCRbeta CDR3 regions from genomic DNA. In the authors' own workflow: The number of nucleated cells in each sample was estimated from the amplification of reference gene primers within the assay. Sequence reads were collapsed and filtered to measure the absolute abundance of every unique TCRbeta CDR3 rearrangement. For each sample, productive Simpson clonality was calculated by taking the square root of Simpson's diversity index across productive rearrangements. TCRdb stores this immuneACCESS table with in-frame sequences only. Part of the clones is absent; in the studies checked, under half of the shortfall reflects unresolved V genes, and no reason is known for the rest. Clone size and V and J calls were adopted from that table, with D and trimming inferred from the DNA. This sample lists approximately 91,000 clones; about four fifths were detected once. The top ten constitute 19% of the sample.

The study at large found these results: Clinical and demographic metadata were provided uncurated, with the amount varying by source and participant.

This receptor chain uses TRBV6-5 and TRBJ1-5, and 8 junction bases match TRBD1. The sequenced material came from peripheral blood. The receptor's source is a human donor in a cohort sampled during active COVID-19. The sequenced DNA: TGTGCCAGCAGGGGACAGGCCAATCAGCCCCAGCATTTT. Its protein is CASRGQANQPQHF.